Each of the 29 T cell receptor beta chains below was sequenced from the same sample in a study of T cell responses to AZD1222 COVID-19 vaccine. TCRdb's copy holds only in-frame clones and misses some; the assay was immunoSEQ multiplex PCR. This sample carries just over 150,000 clones, 75% to 95% of them seen once, and the ten largest clones take around 1.9%. The starting material was peripheral blood, obtained on day 0 of AZD1222 vaccination. The receptors stem from an adult in good health.

The rearrangement joins TRBV2 to TRBJ2-3; TRBD2 matches 11 bases. J gave up 5 bases and V 6 bases, and 16 bases lay outside the gene matches. In germline, CDR1 is SNHLY, CDR2 FYNNEI. The CDR3 totals 18 residues. This chain's CDR3 is CASSEILLAGGQGDTQYF. CDR3 nucleotides: TGTGCCAGCAGCGAGATCCTATTAGCGGGAGGGCAGGGAGATACGCAGTATTTT.

The gene calls are TRBV7-9 and TRBJ1-4, with D possibly being TRBD1 (5 bases). The V and J ends lost 6 bases and 8 bases respectively, with 22 bases between them. CDR3 length: 16 residues. In germline, CDR1 is SEHNR, CDR2 FQNEAQ (reference sequence). CDR3 loop: CASRGEMGKKREKLFF. The CDR3 region has the DNA TGTGCCAGCAGGGGGGAGATGGGAAAGAAGAGAGAAAAACTGTTTTTT.

Of note for this clone: One end of the junction is discordant with germline, which a read error may explain. This sequence joins TRBV19 and TRBJ1-1, with a weak D call TRBD1 (5 bases). Germline CDR1 LNHDA, CDR2 SQIVND (reference sequence). The CDR3 is 15 residues long. The CDR3: CASSTDSGRDSEAFF. The CDR3 region has the DNA TGTGCTAGTAGTACCGACTCGGGACGTGACTCTGAAGCTTTCTTT.

This clone was seen a handful of times. The chain has TRBV11-2 and TRBJ2-5; no reliable D call. This CDR3 region has 13 residues. Germline V gene lookup returns CDR1 SGHAT and CDR2 FQNNGV. Trimming shortened V by 2 bases and J by 5 bases, and 9 bases separated the two germline ends. The CDR3 reads CASSLHRVETQYF. In DNA form, the CDR3 reads TGTGCCAGCAGCTTACATCGGGTCGAGACCCAGTACTTC.

The chain couples TRBV5-1 to TRBJ1-2, with a weak D call TRBD1 (5 bases). The length of the CDR3 is 14 residues. Germline CDR1 reads SGHRS; CDR2 reads YFSETQ. Between the trimmed V and J ends, which lost 1 base and 6 bases, there was a span of 13 bases. The CDR3 nucleotides are TGCGCCAGCAGCTTGAGGTTGGGGCGAGATGGCTACACCTTC. Protein sequence: CASSLRLGRDGYTF.

The chain combines TRBV9 with TRBJ2-7; TRBD2 might be the D (6 bases). Trimming removed 4 bases from V and 4 bases from J, with 12 bases in between. CDR3 length: 13 amino acids. Looked up from germline, CDR1 is SGDLS and CDR2 is YYNGEE. In nucleotides, the CDR3 is TGTGCCAGCAGCCTCGGGACTGGATACGAGCAGTACTTC. This translates into CASSLGTGYEQYF.

The chain's CDR3 is CASSPYELNTGELFF. CDR3 DNA: TGTGCCAGCAGTCCGTATGAGTTGAACACCGGGGAGCTGTTTTTT. The J gene is TRBJ2-2, the V gene TRBV27; D ambiguous. V was trimmed by 5 bases and J by 1 base, leaving 11 bases between them. CDR3 length: 15 residues. Per the germline V gene, CDR1 is MNHEY and CDR2 is SMNVEV (reference sequence).

This clone showed up just once. The V call is TRBV24-1, the J call TRBJ1-1, with TRBD1 as a possible D gene (6 bases). Germline assignment: CDR1 KGHDR and CDR2 SFDVKD. Trimming cost V 4 bases and J 4 bases, with 21 bases left between them. The CDR3 is made up of 17 amino acids. CDR3 nucleotide sequence: TGTGCCACCAGTGACGCCCCGGGACAAAAAGGAGCCACTGAAGCTTTCTTT. This translates into CATSDAPGQKGATEAFF.

The CDR3 is CASSSRSQETQYF. CDR3 nucleotide sequence: TGCGCCAGCAGTTCCCGGTCACAAGAGACCCAGTACTTC. V gene TRBV5-1 combines with J gene TRBJ2-5; no firm D call. The V end was cut by 5 bases, the J end by 2 bases, with 10 bases between. The CDR3 has 13 residues. In germline, CDR1 is SGHRS, CDR2 YFSETQ.

V is TRBV28 and J is TRBJ1-3; 8 positions match TRBD1. This CDR3 is built from 15 residues. Germline values: CDR1 MDHEN, CDR2 SYDVKM. V lost 6 bases and J lost 4; bases outside the gene matches: 8. CDR3 nucleotide sequence: TGTGCCAGCAGGGGGACAGGCCCGGGGGGAAACACCATATATTTT. This codes for CASRGTGPGGNTIYF.

This clone was found once. This sequence joins TRBV5-6 and TRBJ1-3, with D tentatively TRBD1 (6 bases). The V end was cut by 4 bases, the J end by 5 bases, with 10 bases between. The length of the CDR3 is 13 residues. Germline assignment: CDR1 SGHDT and CDR2 YYEEEE. CDR3 sequence (DNA): TGTGCCAGCAGCGGGGACAAAAGAAACACCATATATTTT. The encoded protein is CASSGDKRNTIYF.

The rearrangement uses TRBV9 and TRBJ2-7; D is tentatively TRBD1 or TRBD2 (5 bases each). The CDR3 length is 17 residues. Trimming took off 3 bases at V and 2 bases at J, with 21 bases between the two ends. Germline V lookup: CDR1 SGDLS, CDR2 YYNGEE. The CDR3 coding sequence is TGTGCCAGCAGCGCGGGTCTTACCGGGACCCTTGCCTACGAGCAGTACTTC. Protein sequence: CASSAGLTGTLAYEQYF.

The chain has TRBV7-8 and TRBJ2-2; D perhaps matches TRBD2 (5 bases). Germline V gives CDR1 SGHVS, CDR2 FQNEAQ. The CDR3 runs 13 residues. Trimming removed 1 base at V and 11 bases at J, with 11 bases between. The CDR3 here is CASSLVGSVELFF. CDR3 nucleotide sequence: TGTGCCAGCAGCTTAGTAGGTAGCGTAGAGCTGTTTTTT.

The CDR3 loop reads CASSARGDSLRGGYTF. CDR3 in DNA: TGTGCCAGCAGCGCCCGGGGAGACTCTCTGAGAGGTGGCTACACCTTC. The genes are TRBV9 and TRBJ1-2; unclear D gene. Germline V gene lookup returns CDR1 SGDLS and CDR2 YYNGEE. The CDR3 spans 16 residues. V shed 3 bases and J shed 7 bases, with 22 bases lying between them.

The V and J genes are TRBV2 and TRBJ1-1; D gene unclear. V shed 7 bases and J shed 2 bases, with 14 bases lying between them. CDR3 length equals 14 residues. CDR1 and CDR2 (germline): SNHLY, FYNNEI. DNA of the CDR3: TGTGCCAGCAAAGGAACGGGCCTCAACACTGAAGCTTTCTTT. Residues: CASKGTGLNTEAFF.

The J gene is TRBJ1-2, the V gene TRBV19, with 7 bases that match TRBD1. Germline V lookup: CDR1 LNHDA, CDR2 SQIVND (reference sequence). The CDR3 covers 17 residues. V shed 4 bases, J shed 0 bases, and the junction held 11 bases outside the gene matches. The chain's CDR3 is CASSTSLGTATNYGYTF. In DNA form, the CDR3 reads TGTGCCAGTAGTACCTCATTAGGGACAGCAACTAACTATGGCTACACCTTC.

The rearrangement links TRBV7-6 to TRBJ2-3; 8 nucleotides align to TRBD1. The V segment lost 4 bases and the J segment 5 bases; nucleotides outside the gene matches: 5. The germline gives CDR1 SGHVS, CDR2 FNYEAQ. CDR3 length equals 14 residues. DNA of the CDR3: TGTGCCAGCAGCTCCGGGACAGGTATAGATACGCAGTATTTT. This translates into CASSSGTGIDTQYF.

This clone showed up just a few times. The chain is built from TRBV5-1 and TRBJ1-1; D gene uncertain. The CDR3 loop spans 15 amino acids. The V end lost 1 base, the J end lost 7 bases, and 17 bases lay between the germline ends. Germline V gene sequence: CDR1 SGHRS, CDR2 YFSETQ. This CDR3 is CASSLFHGVAREAFF. As DNA, the CDR3 is TGCGCCAGCAGCTTGTTTCACGGGGTGGCTCGTGAAGCTTTCTTT.

The rearrangement links TRBV28 to TRBJ2-3; 8 bases are shared with TRBD2. The CDR3 is 15 amino acids. Trimming took 1 base from V and 6 from J; bases not matched to a gene: 6. CDR1 is MDHEN and CDR2 is SYDVKM in the germline V gene. This chain's CDR3 is CASSLLGLVTDTQYF. CDR3 coding DNA: TGTGCCAGCAGTTTATTGGGACTAGTAACGGATACGCAGTATTTT. Supplemented by reference TRBV28 and TRBJ2-3, the full variable domain reads DVKVTQSSRYLVKRTGEKVFLECVQDMDHENMFWYRQDPGLGLRLIYFSYDVKMKEKGDIPEGYSVSREKKERFSLILESASTNQTSMYLCASSLLGLVTDTQYFGPGTRLTVL.

The genes are TRBV5-1 and TRBJ1-1; perhaps TRBD1 as D (5 bases). V was shortened by 4 bases and J by 11 bases, with 18 bases between the two germline ends. The CDR3 consists of 13 residues. Germline CDR1 SGHRS, CDR2 YFSETQ. CDR3 DNA: TGCGCCAGCAGCCTGGACACTCAGAAAGCGGCTTTCTTT. It yields the protein CASSLDTQKAAFF.

The genes are TRBV7-9 and TRBJ1-1; D is unclear. CDR1 is SEHNR and CDR2 is FQNEAQ in the germline V gene (reference sequence). V gave up 1 base and J gave up 1 base, with 16 bases separating them. There are 17 residues in the CDR3. The CDR3 region is CASSLEFSGGGNTEAFF. The CDR3 coding sequence is TGTGCCAGCAGCTTAGAGTTCTCGGGAGGCGGGAACACTGAAGCTTTCTTT.

The V gene is TRBV18, the J gene TRBJ2-7; 10 bases match TRBD2. Losses at the gene ends were 5 bases for V and 7 bases for J; bases not matched to a gene: 11. The CDR3 spans 15 residues. The germline V gene has CDR1 KGHSH and CDR2 LQKENI. The CDR3 loop is CASSASLAGDEEQYF. In DNA form, the CDR3 reads TGTGCCAGCTCAGCTTCTCTAGCGGGAGACGAGGAGCAGTACTTC.

This clone occurred a few times. The V gene is TRBV6-2 or TRBV6-3, the J gene TRBJ1-2; possibly TRBD1 for D (6 bases). This CDR3 contains 19 residues. V dropped 0 bases and J dropped 2 bases, with 22 bases sitting between them. Per germline, CDR1 MNHEY and CDR2 SVGEGT. As DNA, the CDR3 is TGTGCCAGCAGTTACTCGGAGCTGAGGGGGATTGGAAGAAACTATGGCTACACCTTC. Amino acid sequence: CASSYSELRGIGRNYGYTF.

The chain recombines TRBV18 with TRBJ1-2; 7 nucleotides line up with TRBD1. This CDR3 spans 14 amino acids. Trimming took 6 bases from V and 3 from J; bases not matched to a gene: 7. The germline gives CDR1 KGHSH, CDR2 LQKENI. This CDR3 reads CASSRDRVDYGYTF. DNA of the CDR3: TGTGCCAGCTCCCGCGACAGGGTGGACTATGGCTACACCTTC.

The J gene is TRBJ2-7, the V gene TRBV10-3, with D possibly called TRBD1 or TRBD2 (5 bases each). This CDR3 spans 15 amino acids. Trimming shortened V by 3 bases and J by 3 bases, and 15 bases separated the two germline ends. Germline lookup yields CDR1 ENHRY and CDR2 SYGVKD. In nucleotides, the CDR3 is TGTGCCATCAGTGACTCGGGGCGTGATTTCTACGAGCAGTACTTC. Protein product: CAISDSGRDFYEQYF.

The genes are TRBV7-6 and TRBJ2-7; the D gene could be TRBD1 or TRBD2 (5 bases each). This CDR3 contains 15 residues. Germline V gene data show CDR1 as SGHVS and CDR2 as FNYEAQ. V was shortened by 5 bases and J by 2 bases, with 16 bases between the two germline ends. The CDR3 DNA reads TGTGCCAGCAGCCCTGGGACCCCAGAAGCCTACGAGCAGTACTTC. Protein sequence: CASSPGTPEAYEQYF.

This sequence joins TRBV28 and TRBJ2-7; 11 bases are a match to TRBD1. The germline CDR1 and CDR2 sequences are MDHEN and SYDVKM. With V trimmed by 5 bases and J by 4 bases, 7 bases remained unmatched. The CDR3 runs 15 residues. CDR3 nucleotide sequence: TGTGCCAGCAGTCTACGGACAGGGGGCGTGTACGAGCAGTACTTC. Protein product: CASSLRTGGVYEQYF.

The chain employs TRBV7-7 and TRBJ1-5, with a weak D call TRBD1 (5 bases). Germline V lookup: CDR1 SSHAT, CDR2 FNYEAQ (reference sequence). Trimming left V 3 bases short and J 0 bases short, with 9 bases between. The length of the CDR3 is 15 residues. This CDR3 is CASSFNRNSNQPQHF. The CDR3 region has the DNA TGTGCCAGCAGCTTTAACAGGAATAGCAATCAGCCCCAGCATTTT.

The chain recombines TRBV6-1 with TRBJ1-6; a weak D match, TRBD1 (5 bases). The germline V gene has CDR1 MNHNS and CDR2 SASEGT. The CDR3 loop spans 15 amino acids. Trimming stripped 1 base from V and 10 bases from J, with 14 bases between. This CDR3 is CASSEGRSNRSPLHF. The CDR3, as DNA: TGTGCCAGCAGTGAAGGTCGGAGCAACAGGTCACCCCTCCACTTT.